This T cell receptor (beta chain) comes out of a study of blood T cell repertoires in COVID-19. Study-wide context: Sites in the United States, Italy and Spain provided acute and convalescent COVID-19 samples. PBMCs, B-cell-depleted T cells, or T cells were the source of the cDNA or gDNA that made up the material.

Methods used by the authors: Scientists estimated how many nucleated cells there were by amplifying reference gene primers. Libraries were prepared by immunoSEQ multiplex PCR; TCRdb keeps only in-frame clonotypes and omits some of them. That table furnishes V, J and clone size, whereas the DNA furnished D and trimming. The sample has approximately 85,000 clones; 70% to 90% are singletons. This CDR3 has 16 residues. Germline-derived CDR1 and CDR2 are SGHRS and YFSETQ. Trimming cost V 3 bases and J 4 bases; bases outside gene matches: 8. Sequenced: peripheral blood. This chain links TRBV5-1 with TRBJ2-3; the match to TRBD1 covers 10 bases. This TCR was sampled from an elderly woman in a cohort sampled during active or convalescent COVID-19. The CDR3 DNA sequence: TGCGCCAGCAGCTCCATAAGGGGGACAGGGGCAGATACGCAGTATTTT. Translation gives CASSSIRGTGADTQYF.